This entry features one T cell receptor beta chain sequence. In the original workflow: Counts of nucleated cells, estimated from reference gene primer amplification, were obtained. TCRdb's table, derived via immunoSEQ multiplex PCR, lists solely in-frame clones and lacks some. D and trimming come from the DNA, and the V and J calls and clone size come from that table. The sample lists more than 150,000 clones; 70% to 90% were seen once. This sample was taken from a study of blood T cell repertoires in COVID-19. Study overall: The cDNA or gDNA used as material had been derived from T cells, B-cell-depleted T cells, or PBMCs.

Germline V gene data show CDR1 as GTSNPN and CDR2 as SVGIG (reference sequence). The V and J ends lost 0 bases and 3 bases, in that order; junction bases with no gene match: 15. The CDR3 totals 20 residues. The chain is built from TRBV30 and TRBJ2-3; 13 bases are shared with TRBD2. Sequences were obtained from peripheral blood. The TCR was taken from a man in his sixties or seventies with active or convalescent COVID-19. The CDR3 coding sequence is TGTGCCTGGAGTGTACTCGGACTAGCGGGAGACGGAGGCGTGACAGATACGCAGTATTTT. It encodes CAWSVLGLAGDGGVTDTQYF.